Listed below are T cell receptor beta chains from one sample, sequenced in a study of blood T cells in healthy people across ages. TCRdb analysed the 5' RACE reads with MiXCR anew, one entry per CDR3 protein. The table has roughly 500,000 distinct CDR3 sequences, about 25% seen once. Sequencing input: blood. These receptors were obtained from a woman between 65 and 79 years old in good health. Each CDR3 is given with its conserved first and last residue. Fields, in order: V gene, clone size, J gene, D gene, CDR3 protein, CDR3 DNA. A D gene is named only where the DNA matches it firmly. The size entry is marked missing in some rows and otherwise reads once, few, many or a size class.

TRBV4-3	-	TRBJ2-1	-	CASSKMPGAYNEQFF	TGCGCCAGCAGTAAGATGCCGGGGGCCTACAATGAGCAGTTCTTC
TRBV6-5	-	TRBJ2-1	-	CASAPDGYNEQFF	TGTGCCAGCGCTCCGGACGGTTACAATGAGCAGTTCTTC
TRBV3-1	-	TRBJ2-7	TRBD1	CASSPGQGRVWQYF	TGTGCCAGCAGCCCCGGACAGGGGAGGGTTTGGCAGTACTTC
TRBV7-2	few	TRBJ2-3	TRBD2	CASSLGRVAGGILSTDTQYF	TGTGCCAGCAGCTTAGGGCGGGTAGCGGGGGGCATCCTGAGCACAGATACGCAGTATTTT
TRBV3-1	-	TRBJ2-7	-	CASSQFGVEQYF	TGTGCCAGCAGCCAATTCGGGGTCGAGCAGTACTTC
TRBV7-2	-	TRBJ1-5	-	CVSSLDSNQPQHF	TGTGTCAGCAGCTTGGACTCGAATCAGCCCCAGCATTTT
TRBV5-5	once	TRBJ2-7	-	CASSLGGGDYAEQYF	TGTGCCAGCAGCTTAGGGGGAGGAGATTACGCCGAGCAGTACTTC
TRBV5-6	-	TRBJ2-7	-	CASSFWTPTTYEQYF	TGTGCCAGCAGCTTCTGGACCCCGACTACCTACGAGCAGTACTTC
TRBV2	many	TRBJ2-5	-	CASSEARGWAGEETQYF	TGTGCCAGCAGTGAAGCGAGGGGTTGGGCCGGGGAAGAGACCCAGTACTTC
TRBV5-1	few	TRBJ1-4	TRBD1	CASARQGPNEKLFF	TGCGCCAGCGCCCGACAGGGGCCTAATGAAAAACTGTTTTTT
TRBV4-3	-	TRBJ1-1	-	CASSQNPGIVTEAFF	TGCGCCAGCAGCCAAAACCCGGGTATAGTCACTGAAGCTTTCTTT
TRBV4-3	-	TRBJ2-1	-	CASSQSYQPHEQFF	TGCGCCAGCAGCCAAAGTTACCAGCCGCATGAGCAGTTCTTC
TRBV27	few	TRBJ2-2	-	CASSRDTRNTGELFF	TGTGCCAGCAGTCGAGATACTAGGAACACCGGGGAGCTGTTTTTT
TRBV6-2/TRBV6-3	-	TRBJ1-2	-	CASSRSRDFYGYTF	TGTGCCAGCAGCAGATCCCGGGATTTCTATGGCTACACCTTC
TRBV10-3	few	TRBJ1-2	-	CATQTSGYGYTF	TGTGCCACCCAGACAAGCGGCTATGGCTACACCTTC
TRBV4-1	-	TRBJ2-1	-	CASSQGPLSYNEQFF	TGCGCCAGCAGCCAGGGACCGCTCTCCTACAATGAGCAGTTCTTC
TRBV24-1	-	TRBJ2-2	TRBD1	CATSGQTGTGGIGELFF	TGTGCCACCAGTGGTCAAACCGGGACAGGGGGCATCGGGGAGCTGTTTTTT
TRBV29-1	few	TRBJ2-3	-	CSAVTGTDTQYF	TGCAGCGCAGTGACAGGCACAGATACGCAGTATTTT
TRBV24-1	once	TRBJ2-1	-	CATTDFLQDNEQFF	TGTGCCACCACTGATTTTCTACAGGACAATGAGCAGTTCTTC
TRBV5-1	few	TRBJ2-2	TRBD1	CASSTGQGDTGELFF	TGCGCCAGCAGCACTGGACAGGGTGACACCGGGGAGCTGTTTTTT
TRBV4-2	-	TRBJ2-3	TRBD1	CASSQGDREKDTQYF	TGTGCCAGCAGCCAAGGGGACAGGGAGAAAGATACGCAGTATTTT
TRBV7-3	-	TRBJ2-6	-	CASSPQWTGANVLTF	TGTGCCAGCAGCCCCCAGTGGACTGGGGCCAACGTCCTGACTTTC
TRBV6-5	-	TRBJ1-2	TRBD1	CASRDTGGSYGYTF	TGTGCCAGCAGGGACACAGGGGGCTCCTATGGCTACACCTTC
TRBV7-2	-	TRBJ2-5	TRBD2	CASSLLAAPRETQYF	TGTGCCAGCAGCTTACTAGCGGCCCCTCGAGAGACCCAGTACTTC
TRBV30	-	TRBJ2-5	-	CAWHKRGRGTQYF	TGTGCCTGGCACAAACGGGGGCGTGGGACCCAGTACTTC
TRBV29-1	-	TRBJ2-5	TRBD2	CSVSDRTSSQETQYF	TGCAGCGTTTCTGACCGGACTAGCTCACAAGAGACCCAGTACTTC
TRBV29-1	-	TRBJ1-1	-	CSVVSWVEAFF	TGCAGCGTCGTTAGTTGGGTTGAAGCTTTCTTT
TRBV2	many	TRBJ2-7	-	CASRDRGGVGEQYF	TGTGCCAGCAGGGACCGTGGTGGGGTTGGGGAGCAGTACTTC
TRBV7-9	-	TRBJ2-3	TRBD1	CASSSNSGTGDSTDTQYF	TGTGCCAGCAGCTCAAACAGCGGGACAGGGGATTCGACAGATACGCAGTATTTT
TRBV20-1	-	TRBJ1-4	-	CSARGAAVPNEKLFF	TGCAGTGCTAGAGGGGCGGCGGTTCCTAATGAAAAACTGTTTTTT
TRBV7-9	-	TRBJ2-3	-	CASSLSVVPTDTQYF	TGTGCCAGCAGCTTAAGCGTAGTCCCCACAGATACGCAGTATTTT
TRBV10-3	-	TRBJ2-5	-	CAISDGIQETQYF	TGTGCCATCAGCGACGGGATCCAAGAGACCCAGTACTTC
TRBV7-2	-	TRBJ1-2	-	CAIGEGYSYTF	TGTGCCATAGGGGAGGGCTATAGCTACACCTTC
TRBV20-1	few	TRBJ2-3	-	CSARDLRSLDTQYF	TGCAGTGCTAGAGATCTTCGGAGTCTAGATACGCAGTATTTT
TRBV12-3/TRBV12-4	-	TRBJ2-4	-	CASSLLQYRKNIQYF	TGTGCCAGCAGTCTGCTACAGTACCGGAAAAACATTCAGTACTTC
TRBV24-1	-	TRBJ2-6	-	CATSAPGANVLTF	TGTGCCACCAGTGCTCCTGGGGCCAACGTCCTGACTTTC
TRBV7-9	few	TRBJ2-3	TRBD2	CASSSRLANTQYF	TGTGCCAGCAGCTCAAGACTAGCAAATACGCAGTATTTT
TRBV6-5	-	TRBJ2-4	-	CASSYGPALKNIQYF	TGTGCCAGCAGTTACGGTCCTGCGCTCAAAAACATTCAGTACTTC
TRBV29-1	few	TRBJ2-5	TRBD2	CSSTPGSGREETQYF	TGCAGCTCTACCCCGGGCTCCGGGAGGGAAGAGACCCAGTACTTC
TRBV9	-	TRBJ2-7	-	CASSALGEPAYEQYF	TGTGCCAGCAGCGCCCTGGGTGAGCCAGCCTACGAGCAGTACTTC
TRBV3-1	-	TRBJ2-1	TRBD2	CASSHTSGVYYNEQFF	TGTGCCAGCAGCCACACTAGCGGGGTCTACTACAATGAGCAGTTCTTC
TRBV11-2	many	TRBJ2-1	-	CASSAGDHNEQFF	TGTGCCAGCAGCGCTGGGGACCACAATGAGCAGTTCTTC
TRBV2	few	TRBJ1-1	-	CASGGTPVTEAFF	TGTGCCAGCGGGGGGACCCCGGTAACTGAAGCTTTCTTT
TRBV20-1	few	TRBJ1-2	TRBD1	CSASLRDRGFNYGYTF	TGCAGTGCTTCTCTCCGGGACAGGGGTTTTAACTATGGCTACACCTTC
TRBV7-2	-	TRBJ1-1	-	CASSMTRTRGTEAFF	TGTGCCAGCAGCATGACCCGGACTCGGGGAACTGAAGCTTTCTTT
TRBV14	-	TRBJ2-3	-	CASSQGDKTPSTDTQYF	TGTGCCAGCAGCCAAGGTGACAAGACGCCTAGCACAGATACGCAGTATTTT
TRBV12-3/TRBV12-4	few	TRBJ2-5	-	CASSFSGGEDGGETQYF	TGTGCCAGCAGTTTTTCCGGGGGTGAAGATGGGGGAGAGACCCAGTACTTC
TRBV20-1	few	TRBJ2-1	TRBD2	CSAYSGGLNNEQFF	TGCAGTGCCTACTCGGGGGGGCTTAACAATGAGCAGTTCTTC
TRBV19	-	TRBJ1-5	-	CASSGRSYRAQHF	TGTGCCAGTAGTGGCCGGTCATATCGGGCCCAGCATTTT
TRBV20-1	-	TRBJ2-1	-	CSAILRVIGNEQFF	TGCAGTGCCATCCTACGGGTGATAGGCAATGAGCAGTTCTTC